The 28 T cell receptor beta chains in this list originate from one sample, sequenced in a study of cytomegalovirus exposure and HLA in healthy donors. Vbeta (60) and Jbeta (13) primers were used in the PCR. TCRdb's copy holds only in-frame clones and misses some; the assay was immunoSEQ multiplex PCR. This table has about 140,000 clones, roughly four fifths appearing once. Sequencing input: PBMCs. The receptor source for this set is a woman aged 50 to 60 in good health and CMV-seropositive.

The genes are TRBV7-3 and TRBJ1-1; D perhaps matches TRBD1 (5 bases). The V gene's germline CDR1 is SGHTA and CDR2 FQGTGA. The CDR3 is made up of 13 amino acids. The V end was cut by 4 bases, the J end by 5 bases, with 11 bases between. The CDR3 loop is CASSSQGGTEAFF. As DNA, the CDR3 is TGTGCCAGCAGCTCCCAGGGTGGGACTGAAGCTTTCTTT.

CDR3 nucleotide sequence: TGTGCCAGCAGTGGGCCGGGAGGGAATGAGCAGTTCTTC. It translates to CASSGPGGNEQFF. J is TRBJ2-1 and V is TRBV27; 8 nucleotides align to TRBD2. This CDR3 spans 13 amino acids. After removal of 5 bases from V and 7 bases from J, the junction contained 4 bases not matched to a gene. CDR1 is MNHEY, CDR2 SMNVEV, per germline (reference sequence).

The chain recombines TRBV2 with TRBJ1-2, with D perhaps TRBD1 (5 bases). Germline V gene data show CDR1 as SNHLY and CDR2 as FYNNEI. Trimming shortened V by 4 bases and J by 6 bases, and 12 bases separated the two germline ends. The CDR3 has 13 amino acids. Here the CDR3 reads CASSVGREDGYTF. The CDR3 region has the DNA TGTGCCAGCAGTGTCGGCAGGGAGGATGGCTACACCTTC.

CDR3 in DNA: TGTGCCAGCAGTGATCAAGGGACAGGAGCTGGAAACACCATATATTTT. Translation gives CASSDQGTGAGNTIYF. The J gene is TRBJ1-3, the V gene TRBV2; 8 bases fit TRBD1. The V gene's germline CDR1 is SNHLY and CDR2 FYNNEI. The CDR3 contains 16 residues. J lost 2 bases, V lost 3 bases, and 6 bases had no gene match.

CDR3 coding DNA: TGTGCCAGCAGTACCGGGAAGCCCGGCTACACCTTC. Amino acid sequence: CASSTGKPGYTF. The chain is built from TRBV28 and TRBJ1-2; D is uncertain. The ends were cut back, 5 bases at V and 8 bases at J, with 12 bases in the middle. This CDR3 has 12 amino acids. CDR1 and CDR2 from the germline V gene are MDHEN and SYDVKM.

The chain links TRBV9 to TRBJ2-3; 9 bases are a match to TRBD2. Germline values: CDR1 SGDLS, CDR2 YYNGEE. V gave up 2 bases and J gave up 6 bases; unmatched junction bases: 10. The CDR3 runs 16 residues. CDR3 sequence (DNA): TGTGCCAGCAGCGTTCAAGCGGGGGGTCCACAGGATACGCAGTATTTT. Amino acids: CASSVQAGGPQDTQYF.

CDR3 in DNA: TGTGCTAGTTATCGTCCCACTACAGATACGCAGTATTTT. Translating it yields CASYRPTTDTQYF. The rearrangement joins TRBV12-5 to TRBJ2-3; D gene unclear. Trimming stripped 8 bases from V and 3 bases from J, with 12 bases between. Germline CDR1 is LGHNT and CDR2 is FRNRAP. CDR3 size: 13 residues. The full variable domain, in which reference TRBV12-5 and TRBJ2-3 provide the parts outside the CDR3, is DARVTQTPRHKVTEMGQEVTMRCQPILGHNTVFWYRQTMMQGLELLAYFRNRAPLDDSGMPKDRFSAEMPDATLATLKIQPSEPRDSAVYFCASYRPTTDTQYFGPGTRLTVL.

This chain joins TRBV5-5 and TRBJ1-3, with a weak D call TRBD1 (5 bases). V shed 2 bases and J shed 1 base, with 10 bases lying between them. Germline lookup yields CDR1 SGHKS and CDR2 YYEKEE (reference sequence). CDR3 length equals 15 residues. Here the CDR3 DNA reads TGTGCCAGCAGCTTCGTTAGGGGTTCTGGAAACACCATATATTTT. This encodes CASSFVRGSGNTIYF.

The chain combines TRBV4-1 with TRBJ1-6, with D hard to call. The CDR3 sequence is 14 residues long. V lost 4 bases and J lost 3, with 7 bases in between. Germline V gene lookup returns CDR1 MGHRA and CDR2 YSYEKL. The CDR3 here is CASSPFSYNSPLHF. The CDR3 DNA is TGCGCCAGCAGCCCCTTTAGCTATAATTCACCCCTCCACTTT.

Concerning this clone itself: At one end the junction does not follow the germline gene, possibly because of a read error. The chain employs TRBV10-3 and TRBJ1-2; a weak D match, TRBD1 (6 bases). Germline lookup yields CDR1 ENHRY and CDR2 SYGVKD. This CDR3 has 14 residues. The CDR3 loop reads CAIGESLGGTGYTF. CDR3 in DNA: TGTGCCATCGGTGAGTCGTTAGGGGGAACTGGCTACACCTTC.

The CDR3 spells CASSEYLDKATNEKLFF. The DNA for the CDR3 is TGTGCCAGCAGTGAATATCTGGACAAGGCAACTAATGAAAAACTGTTTTTT. The V and J genes are TRBV2 and TRBJ1-4; tentatively, D is TRBD1 (5 bases). The germline V gene has CDR1 SNHLY and CDR2 FYNNEI. Trimming left V 2 bases short and J 0 bases short, with 13 bases between. The CDR3 loop spans 17 amino acids.

The rearrangement uses TRBV7-6 and TRBJ1-6, with D tentatively TRBD1 (5 bases). Looked up from germline, CDR1 is SGHVS and CDR2 is FNYEAQ. The CDR3 spans 16 residues. The V and J ends lost 1 base and 10 bases respectively, with 17 bases between them. CDR3 coding DNA: TGTGCCAGCAGCTTAGGAGAACAGAGGAGGGACTCACCCCTCCACTTT. Translating it yields CASSLGEQRRDSPLHF.

The chain links TRBV19 to TRBJ2-3; D remains ambiguous. Germline-derived CDR1 and CDR2 are LNHDA and SQIVND (reference sequence). V was pared by 2 bases and J by 0 bases, with 9 bases between. CDR3 length: 15 residues. The CDR3: CASSIRQASTDTQYF. For the CDR3, the DNA is TGTGCCAGTAGTATACGGCAGGCCAGCACAGATACGCAGTATTTT.

The rearrangement links TRBV5-6 to TRBJ1-2; no clear D gene. The CDR3 is made up of 12 amino acids. Germline lookup yields CDR1 SGHDT and CDR2 YYEEEE. Trimming stripped 0 bases from V and 7 bases from J, with 7 bases between. The CDR3 reads CASSLGPGGYTF. The CDR3 bases are TGTGCCAGCAGCTTGGGGCCGGGTGGCTACACCTTC.

The chain uses TRBV5-1 and TRBJ2-5; D gene unclear. V was clipped by 2 bases and J by 1 base, with 3 bases between them. Germline CDR1 reads SGHRS; CDR2 reads YFSETQ. The CDR3 contains 12 residues. CDR3: CASSFFQETQYF. CDR3 sequence (DNA): TGCGCCAGCAGCTTCTTCCAAGAGACCCAGTACTTC.

This chain connects TRBV15 to TRBJ1-1; possible D gene TRBD1, 6 bases. Germline CDR1 LNHNV, CDR2 YYDKDF (reference sequence). Trimming stripped 5 bases from V and 8 bases from J, with 15 bases between. CDR3 length: 13 amino acids. In DNA, the CDR3 is TGTGCCACCAGCCCTCGGACAGCCTCCGAAGCTTTCTTT. Translation: CATSPRTASEAFF.

This clone was seen more than once but under ten times. The V and J genes are TRBV6-4 and TRBJ1-5; 11 nucleotides line up with TRBD1. The CDR3 has 12 amino acids. The V gene's germline CDR1 is MRHNA and CDR2 SNTAGT. CDR3 nucleotides: TGTGGAGGGACAGGGGGAAACCAGCCCCAGCATTTT. Translated, it gives CGGTGGNQPQHF.

This sequence joins TRBV5-6 and TRBJ2-5; 7 nucleotides line up with TRBD1. Trimming took 3 bases from V and 3 from J; bases not matched to a gene: 2. This CDR3 spans 13 amino acids. CDR1 is SGHDT, CDR2 YYEEEE, per germline. The CDR3 spells CASSYDREETQYF. CDR3 nucleotides: TGTGCCAGCAGCTACGACAGGGAAGAGACCCAGTACTTC.

The rearrangement uses TRBV7-2 and TRBJ2-1; D is possibly TRBD2 (5 bases). V lost 8 bases, J lost 0 bases, and 14 bases lay in between. The CDR3 contains 15 residues. Germline-derived CDR1 and CDR2 are SGHTA and FQGNSA. The CDR3 here is CASGFLAGSYNEQFF. Written as DNA, the CDR3 is TGTGCCAGCGGGTTCCTGGCGGGCTCCTACAATGAGCAGTTCTTC.

The chain joins TRBV6-1 to TRBJ1-5; maybe TRBD1 (6 bases). Germline V gene sequence: CDR1 MNHNS, CDR2 SASEGT. The V end was cut by 5 bases, the J end by 7 bases, with 18 bases between. There are 15 residues in the CDR3. The DNA of the CDR3 is TGTGCCAGCAGTTGGAGGGGGGAGGGTGAGCAGCCCCAGCATTTT. It yields the protein CASSWRGEGEQPQHF.

The rearrangement links TRBV7-8 to TRBJ2-7; D is unclear. The CDR3 runs 12 residues. V lost 5 bases, J lost 4 bases, and 9 bases lay in between. CDR1 and CDR2 (germline): SGHVS, FQNEAQ. CDR3 protein: CASSPILYEQYF. Written as DNA, the CDR3 is TGTGCCAGCAGCCCTATATTATACGAGCAGTACTTC.

The chain recombines TRBV7-6 with TRBJ2-3; a possible D gene is TRBD2 (6 bases). V lost 4 bases, J lost 4 bases, and 12 bases lay in between. The CDR3 length is 14 residues. Germline V lookup: CDR1 SGHVS, CDR2 FNYEAQ. Written as DNA, the CDR3 is TGTGCCAGCAGCTCCCGGCCGGGGGCAGATACGCAGTATTTT. Its protein is CASSSRPGADTQYF.

CDR3 DNA: TGTGCCAGCAGCCTCAGTGTCGGAGGGCTCGGGATCAATGAGCAGTTCTTC. This encodes CASSLSVGGLGINEQFF. The V and J genes are TRBV11-2 and TRBJ2-1; TRBD2 is a possible D gene (6 bases). The CDR3 length is 17 residues. V gave up 5 bases and J gave up 6 bases, with 23 bases separating them. The germline gives CDR1 SGHAT, CDR2 FQNNGV.

V and J are TRBV5-6 and TRBJ1-6; 10 bases match TRBD1. Losses at the gene ends were 3 bases for V and 9 bases for J; bases not matched to a gene: 3. The CDR3 is 14 amino acids. Germline V gene sequence: CDR1 SGHDT, CDR2 YYEEEE. CDR3 region: CASSSRDRGSPLHF. CDR3 nucleotides: TGTGCCAGCAGCTCCCGGGACAGGGGTTCACCCCTCCACTTT.

A remark on this clone: Its ends do not fully match the called genes, so a read error is possible. The chain employs TRBV7-7 and TRBJ2-1, with D perhaps TRBD1 (6 bases). The CDR3 spans 13 residues. Germline CDR1 SSHAT, CDR2 FNYEAQ (reference sequence). CDR3 sequence (DNA): TGTGCTAGCAGCTTAGGTCCACAGGGTGAGCAGTTCTTC. It specifies CASSLGPQGEQFF.

The V gene is TRBV7-9, the J gene TRBJ1-1; D perhaps matches TRBD1 (6 bases). Germline CDR1 and CDR2: SEHNR and FQNEAQ (reference sequence). The CDR3 runs to 14 residues. Trimming took 1 base from V and 6 from J, leaving 12 bases between them. As DNA, the CDR3 is TGTGCCAGCAGCTTAGAACAGGGAGGGGCTGAAGCTTTCTTT. Protein sequence: CASSLEQGGAEAFF.

J is TRBJ2-2 and V is TRBV5-1; 11 bases line up with TRBD1. Germline V gene lookup returns CDR1 SGHRS and CDR2 YFSETQ. The CDR3 covers 15 residues. V shed 5 bases and J 5 bases; nucleotides not matched to a gene: 5. Here the CDR3 DNA reads TGCGCCAGCAGACTGGACAGGGGGCGGACCGGGGAGCTGTTTTTT. Residues: CASRLDRGRTGELFF.

This clone was counted once. The chain links TRBV4-2 to TRBJ2-1, with 10 bases identical to TRBD2. V trimming: 0 bases; J trimming: 5 bases; junction bases outside the gene matches: 7. The CDR3 spans 17 residues. CDR1 LGHNA and CDR2 YNFKEQ come from the germline V gene. The CDR3 loop reads CASSQDLGSGGHNEQFF. In DNA form, the CDR3 reads TGTGCCAGCAGCCAAGATTTGGGTAGCGGGGGGCACAATGAGCAGTTCTTC.